This record covers a single T cell receptor (beta chain). Antigen unknown. These data belong to a study of cytomegalovirus exposure and HLA in healthy donors. Study-wide results and caveats: The finding came from a later analysis; first-cohort TCR clusters tended to co-occur in the approximately 120 validation repertoires.

The CDR3 length is 16 residues. V was trimmed by 5 bases and J by 2 bases, leaving 16 bases between them. CDR1 is SEHNR and CDR2 is FQNEAQ in the germline V gene (reference sequence). This table comes from immunoSEQ multiplex PCR, and its TCRdb copy is limited to in-frame clones, with some not included. Counted here are 100,000 to 150,000 clones, around 90% occurring once; the ten biggest clones make up approximately 2%. This receptor was taken from a woman between 18 and 29 years old in good health and CMV-seronegative. V usage is TRBV7-9 and J usage is TRBJ1-3; D is possibly TRBD1 (6 bases). Material for sequencing was PBMCs. The CDR3 DNA follows: TGTGCCAGCAGCCCAAGCTCCGGGGGGCCTGGAAACACCATATATTTT. Protein sequence: CASSPSSGGPGNTIYF.